This T cell receptor beta chain is from a study of blood T cell repertoires in COVID-19. Some clones are missing from TCRdb's copy, which holds only in-frame ones; the method was immunoSEQ multiplex PCR. The sample records over 200,000 clones, roughly 90% being singletons. This clone appeared a single time. The CDR3 consists of 15 residues. The ends lost 6 bases at V and 8 bases at J; junction bases unmatched: 16. Germline lookup yields CDR1 SGDLS and CDR2 YYNGEE. The sequence came from a woman younger than 45 who had been exposed to COVID-19. The chain combines TRBV9 with TRBJ1-2; 7 bases fit TRBD1. The specimen sequenced was PBMCs or T cells enriched from blood (not recorded which). The CDR3 sequence: CASNPTGVGPEGYTF. For the CDR3, the DNA is TGTGCCAGCAACCCAACAGGGGTGGGGCCTGAAGGCTACACCTTC.